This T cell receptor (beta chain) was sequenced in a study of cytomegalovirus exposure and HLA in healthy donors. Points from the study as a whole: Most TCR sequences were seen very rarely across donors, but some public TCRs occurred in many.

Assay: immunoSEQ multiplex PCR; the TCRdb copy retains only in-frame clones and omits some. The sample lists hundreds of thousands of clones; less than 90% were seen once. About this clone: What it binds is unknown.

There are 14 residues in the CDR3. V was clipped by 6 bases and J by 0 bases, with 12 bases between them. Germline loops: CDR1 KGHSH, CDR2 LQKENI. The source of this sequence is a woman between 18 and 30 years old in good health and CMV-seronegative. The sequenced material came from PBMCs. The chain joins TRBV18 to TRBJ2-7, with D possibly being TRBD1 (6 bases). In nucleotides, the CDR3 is TGTGCCAGCTCGTTTACAGGGAGCTCCTACGAGCAGTACTTC. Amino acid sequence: CASSFTGSSYEQYF.